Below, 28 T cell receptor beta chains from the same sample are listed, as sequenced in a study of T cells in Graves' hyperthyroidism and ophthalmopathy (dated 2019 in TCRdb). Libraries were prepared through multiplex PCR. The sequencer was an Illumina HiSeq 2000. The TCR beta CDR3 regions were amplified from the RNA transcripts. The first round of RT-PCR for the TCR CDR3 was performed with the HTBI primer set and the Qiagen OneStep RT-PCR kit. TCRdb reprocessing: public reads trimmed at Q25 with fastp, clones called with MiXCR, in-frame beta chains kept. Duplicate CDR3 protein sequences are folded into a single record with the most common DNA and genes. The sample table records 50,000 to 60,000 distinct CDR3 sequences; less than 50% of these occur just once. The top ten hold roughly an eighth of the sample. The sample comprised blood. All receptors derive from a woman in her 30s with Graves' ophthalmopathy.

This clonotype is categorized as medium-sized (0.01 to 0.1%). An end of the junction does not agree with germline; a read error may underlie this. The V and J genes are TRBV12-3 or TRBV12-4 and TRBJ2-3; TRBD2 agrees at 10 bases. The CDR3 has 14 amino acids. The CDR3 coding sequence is TGTGCCAGCAGTCTAGCGGGAGGCACAGATACGCAGTATTTT. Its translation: CASSLAGGTDTQYF.

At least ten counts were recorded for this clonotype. CDR3 DNA sequence: TGTGCCAGCAGTGAGCGGGACGATCAAGAGACCCAGTACTTC. Encoded protein: CASSERDDQETQYF. The chain combines TRBV6-6 with TRBJ2-5; TRBD2 matches at 7 bases. Per germline, CDR1 MNHNY and CDR2 SVGAGI (reference sequence). CDR3 length: 14 residues. V dropped 5 bases and J dropped 2; count of bases not matched to a gene: 5.

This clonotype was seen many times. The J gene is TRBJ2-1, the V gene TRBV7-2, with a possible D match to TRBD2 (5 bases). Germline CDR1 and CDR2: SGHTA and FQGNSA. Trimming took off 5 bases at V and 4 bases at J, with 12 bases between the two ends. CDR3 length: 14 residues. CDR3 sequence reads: CASSRGIGYNEQFF. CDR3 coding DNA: TGTGCCAGCAGCCGAGGGATAGGATACAATGAGCAGTTCTTC.

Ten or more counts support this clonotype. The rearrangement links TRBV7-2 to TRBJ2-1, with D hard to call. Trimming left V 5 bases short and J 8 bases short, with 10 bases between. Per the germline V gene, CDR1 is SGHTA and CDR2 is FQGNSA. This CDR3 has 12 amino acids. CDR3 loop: CASSPHGYEQFF. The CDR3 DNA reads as TGTGCCAGCAGCCCACACGGTTATGAGCAGTTCTTC.

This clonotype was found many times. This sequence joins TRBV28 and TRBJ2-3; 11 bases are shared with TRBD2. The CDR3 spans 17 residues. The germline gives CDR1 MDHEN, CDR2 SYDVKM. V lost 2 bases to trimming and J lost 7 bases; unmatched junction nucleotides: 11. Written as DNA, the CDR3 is TGTGCCAGCAGTTTACAAGGACTAGCGGGCTCCCGGTATACGCAGTATTTT. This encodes CASSLQGLAGSRYTQYF.

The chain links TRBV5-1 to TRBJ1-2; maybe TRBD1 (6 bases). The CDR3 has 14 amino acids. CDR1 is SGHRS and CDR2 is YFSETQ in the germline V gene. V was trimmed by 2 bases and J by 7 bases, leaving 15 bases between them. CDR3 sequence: CASSLARQDCGYTF. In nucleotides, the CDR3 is TGCGCCAGCAGCTTAGCGCGACAGGACTGTGGCTACACCTTC. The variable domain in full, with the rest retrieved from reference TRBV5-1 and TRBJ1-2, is KAGVTQTPRYLIKTRGQQVTLSCSPISGHRSVSWYQQTPGQGLQFLFEYFSETQRNKGNFPGRFSGRQFSNSRSEMNVSTLELGDSALYLCASSLARQDCGYTFGSGTRLTVV.

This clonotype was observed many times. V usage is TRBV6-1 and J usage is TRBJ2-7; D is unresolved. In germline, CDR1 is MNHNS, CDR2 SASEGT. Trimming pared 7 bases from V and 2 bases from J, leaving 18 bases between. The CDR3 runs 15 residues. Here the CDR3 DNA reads TGTGCCAGCATTGGTGTGGGCGGCTACGCCTACGAGCAGTACTTC. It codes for CASIGVGGYAYEQYF.

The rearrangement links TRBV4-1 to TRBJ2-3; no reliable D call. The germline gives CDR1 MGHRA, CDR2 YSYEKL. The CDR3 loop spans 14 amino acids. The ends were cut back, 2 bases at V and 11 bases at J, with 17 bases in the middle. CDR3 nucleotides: TGCGCCAGCAGCCAACAAAACTCCTACAATGAGCAGTATTTT. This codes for CASSQQNSYNEQYF.

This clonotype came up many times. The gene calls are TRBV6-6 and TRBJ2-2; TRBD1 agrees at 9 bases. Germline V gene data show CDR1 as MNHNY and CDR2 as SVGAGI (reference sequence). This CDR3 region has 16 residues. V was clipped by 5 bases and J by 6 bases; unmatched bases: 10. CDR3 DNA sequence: TGTGCCAGCAGTACGGGGACAGGGTTGGGCCCCGGGGAGCTGTTTTTT. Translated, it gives CASSTGTGLGPGELFF.

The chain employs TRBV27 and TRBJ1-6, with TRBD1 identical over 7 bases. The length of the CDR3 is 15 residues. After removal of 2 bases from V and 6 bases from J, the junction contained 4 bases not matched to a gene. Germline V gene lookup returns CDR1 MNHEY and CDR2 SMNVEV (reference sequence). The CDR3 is CASSLEGAPNSPLHF. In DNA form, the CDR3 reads TGTGCCAGCAGTTTAGAGGGGGCGCCTAATTCACCCCTCCACTTT.

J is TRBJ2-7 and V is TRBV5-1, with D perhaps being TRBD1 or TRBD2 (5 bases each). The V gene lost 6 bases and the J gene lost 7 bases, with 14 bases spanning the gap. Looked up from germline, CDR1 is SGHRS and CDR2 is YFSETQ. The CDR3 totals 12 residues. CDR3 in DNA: TGCGCCAGCACGGGACGGGGCATGGAGCAGTACTTC. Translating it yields CASTGRGMEQYF.

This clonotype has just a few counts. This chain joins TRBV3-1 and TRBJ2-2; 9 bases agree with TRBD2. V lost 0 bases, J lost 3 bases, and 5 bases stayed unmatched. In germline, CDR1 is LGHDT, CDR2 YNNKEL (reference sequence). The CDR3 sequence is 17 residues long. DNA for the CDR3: TGTGCCAGCAGCCAAGAGGTCGGCGGGAGGGACACCGGGGAGCTGTTTTTT. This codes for CASSQEVGGRDTGELFF.

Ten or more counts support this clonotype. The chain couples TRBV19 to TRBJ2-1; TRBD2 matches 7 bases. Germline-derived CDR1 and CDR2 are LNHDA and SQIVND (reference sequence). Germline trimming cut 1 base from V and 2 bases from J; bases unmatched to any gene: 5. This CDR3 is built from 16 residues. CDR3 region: CASSIGGEGPYNEQFF. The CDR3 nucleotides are TGTGCCAGTAGTATAGGCGGGGAGGGGCCCTACAATGAGCAGTTCTTC.

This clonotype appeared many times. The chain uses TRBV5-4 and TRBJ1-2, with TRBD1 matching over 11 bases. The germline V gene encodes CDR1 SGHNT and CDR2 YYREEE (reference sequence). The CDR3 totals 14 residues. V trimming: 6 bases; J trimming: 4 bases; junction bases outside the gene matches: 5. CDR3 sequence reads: CASTPGTGGYGYTF. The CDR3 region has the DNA TGTGCCAGCACCCCCGGGACAGGGGGCTATGGCTACACCTTC.

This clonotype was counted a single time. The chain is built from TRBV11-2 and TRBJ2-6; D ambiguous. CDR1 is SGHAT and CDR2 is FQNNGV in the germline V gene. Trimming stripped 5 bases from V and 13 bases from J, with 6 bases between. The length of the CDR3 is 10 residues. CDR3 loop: CASSTRVLTF. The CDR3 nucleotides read TGTGCCAGCAGCACCCGGGTCCTGACTTTC.

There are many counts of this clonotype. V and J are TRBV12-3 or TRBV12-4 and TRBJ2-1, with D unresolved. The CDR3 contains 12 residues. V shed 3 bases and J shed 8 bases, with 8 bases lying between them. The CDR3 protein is CASSFLVYEQFF. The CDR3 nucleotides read TGTGCCAGCAGTTTCCTCGTTTATGAGCAGTTCTTC.

The CDR3 DNA is TGTGCCAGCAGGGGTGAGAGGGCGGTGAACACCATATATTTT. It specifies CASRGERAVNTIYF. The chain couples TRBV2 to TRBJ1-3; D remains unclear. The germline V gene has CDR1 SNHLY and CDR2 FYNNEI. Trimming took off 6 bases at V and 7 bases at J, with 16 bases between the two ends. The CDR3 has 14 residues.

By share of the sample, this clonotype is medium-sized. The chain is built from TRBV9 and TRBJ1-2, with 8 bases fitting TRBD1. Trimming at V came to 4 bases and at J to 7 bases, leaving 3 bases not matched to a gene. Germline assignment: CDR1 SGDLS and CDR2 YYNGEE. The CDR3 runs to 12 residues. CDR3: CASSKDRGGYTF. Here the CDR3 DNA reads TGTGCCAGCAGCAAAGACAGGGGTGGCTACACCTTC.

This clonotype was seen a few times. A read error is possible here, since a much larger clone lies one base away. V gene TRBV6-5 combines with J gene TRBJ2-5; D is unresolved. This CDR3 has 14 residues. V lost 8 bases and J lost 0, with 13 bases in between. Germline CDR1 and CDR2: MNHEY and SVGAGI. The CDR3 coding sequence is TGTGCCAGCGGCCTGACTCGGTACCAAGAGACCCAGTACTTC. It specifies CASGLTRYQETQYF.

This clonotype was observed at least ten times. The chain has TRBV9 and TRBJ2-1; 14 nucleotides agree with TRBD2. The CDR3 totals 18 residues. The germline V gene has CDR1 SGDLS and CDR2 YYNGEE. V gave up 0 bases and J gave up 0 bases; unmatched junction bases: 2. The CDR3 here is CASSVGTSGGSSYNEQFF. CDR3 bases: TGTGCCAGCAGCGTAGGGACTAGCGGGGGGAGCTCCTACAATGAGCAGTTCTTC.

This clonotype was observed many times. CDR3 loop: CSVEAVGLNTGELFF. CDR3 DNA sequence: TGCAGCGTTGAGGCTGTCGGGCTGAACACCGGGGAGCTGTTTTTT. V usage is TRBV29-1 and J usage is TRBJ2-2; D gene uncertain. The CDR3 is 15 residues long. Germline CDR1 is SQVTM and CDR2 is ANQGSEA. V was pared by 3 bases and J by 1 base, with 12 bases between.

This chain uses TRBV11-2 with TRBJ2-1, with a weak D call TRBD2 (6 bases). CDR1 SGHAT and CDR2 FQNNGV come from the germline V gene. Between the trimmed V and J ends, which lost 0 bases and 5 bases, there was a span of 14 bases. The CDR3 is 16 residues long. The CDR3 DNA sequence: TGTGCCAGCAGCTTAGAAGGAGGGGTGGTTCACAATGAGCAGTTCTTC. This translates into CASSLEGGVVHNEQFF.

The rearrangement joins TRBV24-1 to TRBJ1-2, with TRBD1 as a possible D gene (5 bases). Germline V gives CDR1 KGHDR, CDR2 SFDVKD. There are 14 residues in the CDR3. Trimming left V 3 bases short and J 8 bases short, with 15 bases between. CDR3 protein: CATSDTRVRGGYTF. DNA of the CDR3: TGTGCCACCAGTGATACCCGGGTGCGGGGGGGCTACACCTTC.

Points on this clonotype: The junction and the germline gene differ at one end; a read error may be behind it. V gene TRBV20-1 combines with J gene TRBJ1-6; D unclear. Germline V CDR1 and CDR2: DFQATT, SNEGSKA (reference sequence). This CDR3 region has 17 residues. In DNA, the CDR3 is TGCAGTGCTAGACCCTCGCTAGGGAGCTCCTACAATTCACCCCTCCACTTT. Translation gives CSARPSLGSSYNSPLHF.

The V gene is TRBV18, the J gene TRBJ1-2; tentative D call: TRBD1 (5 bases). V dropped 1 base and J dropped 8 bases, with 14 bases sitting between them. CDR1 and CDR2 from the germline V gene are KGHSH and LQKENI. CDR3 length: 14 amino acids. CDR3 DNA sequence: TGTGCCAGCTCACCACAGTCGGGGACTATGGGCTACACCTTC. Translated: CASSPQSGTMGYTF. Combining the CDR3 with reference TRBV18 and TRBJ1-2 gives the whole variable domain NAGVMQNPRHLVRRRGQEARLRCSPMKGHSHVYWYRQLPEEGLKFMVYLQKENIIDESGMPKERFSAEFPKEGPSILRIQQVVRGDSAAYFCASSPQSGTMGYTFGSGTRLTVV.

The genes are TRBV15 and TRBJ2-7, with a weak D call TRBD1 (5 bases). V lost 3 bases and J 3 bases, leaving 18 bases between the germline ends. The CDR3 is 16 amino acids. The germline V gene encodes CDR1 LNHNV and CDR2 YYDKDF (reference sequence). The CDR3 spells CATSRYPGKQSYEQYF. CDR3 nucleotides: TGTGCCACCAGCAGGTATCCAGGGAAACAGAGCTACGAGCAGTACTTC.

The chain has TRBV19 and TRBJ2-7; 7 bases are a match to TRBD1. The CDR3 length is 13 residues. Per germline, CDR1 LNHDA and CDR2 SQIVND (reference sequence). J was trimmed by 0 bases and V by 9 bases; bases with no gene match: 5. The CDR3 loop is CASAGTDSYEQYF. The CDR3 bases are TGTGCCAGCGCCGGGACAGACTCCTACGAGCAGTACTTC. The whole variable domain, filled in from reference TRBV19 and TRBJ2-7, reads DGGITQSPKYLFRKEGQNVTLSCEQNLNHDAMYWYRQDPGQGLRLIYYSQIVNDFQKGDIAEGYSVSREKKESFPLTVTSAQKNPTAFYLCASAGTDSYEQYFGPGTRLTVT.

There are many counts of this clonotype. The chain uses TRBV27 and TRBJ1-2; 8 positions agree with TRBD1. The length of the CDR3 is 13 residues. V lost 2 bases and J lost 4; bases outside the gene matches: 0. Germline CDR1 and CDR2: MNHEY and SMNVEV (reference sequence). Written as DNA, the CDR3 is TGTGCCAGCAGTTTAGGGACAGGCTATGGCTACACCTTC. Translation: CASSLGTGYGYTF.